This TCR beta chain is from a study of blood T cell repertoires in COVID-19 (dated by TCRdb to about 2020). A note on the overall study: Samples covering the acute and convalescent phases of COVID-19 were provided by collaborators in the United States, Italy and Spain. The prospective study material was composed of cDNA or gDNA derived from T cells, B-cell-depleted T cells, or PBMCs. The dataset comprised deeply sampled blood TCRbeta repertoires from subjects exposed to, actively infected with, or recovered from COVID-19. A freely available public database, intended as a resource for researchers studying the immune response to SARS-CoV-2, is where the repertoires were released. The samples were drawn from the first 160 participants of the ongoing ImmuneRACE study and from roughly 1,300 subjects provided by 6 global collaborators. The sample metadata nearly always contained a de-identified subject ID, COVID-19 status, age in years and sex. Where HLA class I and class II types were available, the types were taken from metadata supplied by the sample provider, not from assay-based typing. Points the paper makes about the study in general: How much clinical and demographic metadata was included differed by source and by participant, and the metadata was provided uncurated.

The immunoSEQ Assay, a bias-controlled multiplex PCR, was used to amplify TCRbeta CDR3 regions from genomic DNA. The published analysis was carried out like this. Within the assay, amplification of reference gene primers was used to estimate how many nucleated cells each sample contained. Sequence reads were collapsed and filtered to measure the absolute abundance of every unique TCRbeta CDR3 rearrangement. For each sample, productive Simpson clonality was calculated by taking the square root of Simpson's diversity index across productive rearrangements. TCRdb took over this immuneACCESS table, retaining in-frame rearrangements with V and J assigned. Such tables are incomplete; in checked studies, under half of the missing clones stem from an unresolved V gene, and the remainder is unexplained. The D gene and trimming were derived from the DNA, and the V and J assignments and clone size from that table. The sample profile shows about 67,000 clones; 85% to 90% of them were found once. The top ten clonotypes cover roughly 5.6% of the sample.

This clone was recorded a few times. Its antigen is currently not known. Nothing much larger sits one base from this clone, and base qualities are not available. Each collaborating institution followed its own protocols to collect whole blood in K2EDTA tubes. For TCRbeta analysis, collaborator samples were shipped as frozen whole blood, as isolated PBMCs, or as DNA extracted from either sample type. CDR3 length: 14 amino acids, cysteine to phenylalanine. Just the 42-base CDR3 DNA is kept, in frame starting at base 1. V ends up 3 bases short and J 0 bases short, with an unmatched junction base count of 2. Reading the germline V gene (reference sequence) gives CDR1 LNHDA and CDR2 SQIVND.

This sequence originates from a man in his fifties or sixties with active COVID-19. The chain is made from TRBV19 and TRBJ2-7; TRBD1 aligns with 7 central bases. The sequenced sample consisted of peripheral blood. The CDR3 has the sequence CASSMTGISYEQYF. The nucleotide sequence is given as TGTGCCAGTAGTATGACAGGGATCTCCTACGAGCAGTACTTC.